This TCR beta chain originates from a study of type 1 and type 2 diabetes patients. Study as a whole: Samples came from type 1 diabetic, type 2 diabetic or nondiabetic people, recruited in China. T cells were magnetically sorted from PBMCs as CD4+ or CD8+ subsets.

This clonotype was seen only a few times. Germline V gene data show CDR1 as SGHVS and CDR2 as FQNEAQ. V gave up 5 bases and J gave up 2 bases, with 15 bases separating them. There are 15 residues in the CDR3. All diabetic donors were classified as either type 1 or type 2 diabetes. Each participant gave around 9.6 milliliters of peripheral blood. Amplification started from genomic DNA. The TCR beta CDR3 region was amplified using 30 forward and 13 reverse primers. TCRdb re-called the multiplex PCR reads through MiXCR, storing one row per CDR3 protein. Here the sample spans fewer than 300,000 distinct CDR3 sequences, roughly 50% being singletons.

The V call is TRBV7-8, the J call TRBJ1-1, with D maybe TRBD1 (6 bases). The material sequenced was peripheral blood mononuclear cells (PBMCs). The clonotype comes from a man aged 18 to 30 with type 2 diabetes. CDR3 sequence (DNA): TGTGCCAGCAGCCCACCGGACAGAATTAACACTGAAGCTTTCTTT. Translating it yields CASSPPDRINTEAFF.